A single sample gave rise to the 23 T cell receptor beta chains below, sequenced in a study of T cells expressing NK-cell markers. TCRdb re-called the 5' RACE reads and gives one entry per CDR3 protein, without DNA. This sample's clone table lists roughly 420,000 distinct CDR3 sequences. Sequenced input: blood T cells: a sorted CD56 or NKG2C T cell subset, CD4+ or CD8+ T cells, or bulk PBMC T cells (not recorded which). These receptors all stem from a woman between 18 and 69 years old in good health.

V is TRBV7-2 and J is TRBJ2-3; without DNA, the TCRdb call of TRBD2 cannot be checked. The CDR3 spans 17 residues. Germline-derived CDR1 and CDR2 are SGHTA and FQGNSA. CDR3: CASSLPGLAGVKDTQYF.

The chain uses TRBV30 and TRBJ2-5. This CDR3 is 13 amino acids long. CDR1 GTSNPN and CDR2 SVGIG come from the germline V gene (reference sequence). The CDR3 loop is CAWSLGGQETQYF. Full variable domain (missing parts from reference TRBV30 and TRBJ2-5): SQTIHQWPATLVQPVGSPLSLECTVEGTSNPNLYWYRQAAGRGLQLLFYSVGIGQISSEVPQNLSASRPQDRQFILSSKKLLLSDSGFYLCAWSLGGQETQYFGPGTRLLVL.

The chain employs TRBV20-1 and TRBJ1-3; the D gene TCRdb calls, TRBD1, cannot be checked with no DNA. The CDR3 loop spans 15 amino acids. Germline V gene data show CDR1 as DFQATT and CDR2 as SNEGSKA (reference sequence). The CDR3 protein is CSAPPPTGSANTIYF.

The chain is built from TRBV6-4 and TRBJ2-7; absent DNA, TCRdb's TRBD1 call cannot be checked. CDR3 length: 19 amino acids. Germline assignment: CDR1 MRHNA and CDR2 SNTAGT. This CDR3 reads CASSDQIWTGPQPTYEQYF.

The V call is TRBV12-3 or TRBV12-4, the J call TRBJ2-1; no DNA is available, so the TRBD1 call from TCRdb remains unchecked. The CDR3 runs 14 residues. The CDR3 sequence is CASSLGAGRVRRFF.

The chain couples TRBV20-1 to TRBJ1-1; TCRdb returns TRBD1, unconfirmable since there is no DNA. Germline lookup yields CDR1 DFQATT and CDR2 SNEGSKA (reference sequence). The CDR3 runs 13 residues. CDR3 in amino acids: CSARTGGDTEAFF.

J is TRBJ2-3 and V is TRBV3-1. CDR1 LGHDT and CDR2 YNNKEL come from the germline V gene (reference sequence). The CDR3 runs 15 residues. The CDR3 spells CASSQGVGHTDTQYF.

V is TRBV13 and J is TRBJ2-7; TCRdb names TRBD1, which stays unverified in the absence of DNA. Germline lookup yields CDR1 PRHDT and CDR2 FYEKMQ (reference sequence). This CDR3 is 16 amino acids long. The CDR3 loop is CASSPNRPDGTGEQYF.

V gene TRBV14 combines with J gene TRBJ2-1; TCRdb lists TRBD2, though no DNA is available to test this call. Germline V gene sequence: CDR1 SGHDN, CDR2 FVKESK. The CDR3 length is 13 residues. This CDR3 is CASSRGLTGEQFF.

The chain has TRBV5-1 and TRBJ2-5; TCRdb indicates TRBD1, and absent DNA this call remains unverified. Germline assignment: CDR1 SGHRS and CDR2 YFSETQ. The CDR3 runs 14 residues. The CDR3 sequence is CASSLDRRRETQYF.

The V call is TRBV20-1, the J call TRBJ1-6; TCRdb names TRBD1, which stays unverified in the absence of DNA. The germline gives CDR1 DFQATT, CDR2 SNEGSKA (reference sequence). The CDR3 has 15 amino acids. The CDR3 here is CSAGTEGTENSPLHF.

This chain links TRBV11-1 with TRBJ2-3; TCRdb calls TRBD2, which cannot be checked without DNA. Germline loops: CDR1 SGHAT, CDR2 FQDESV (reference sequence). CDR3 size: 18 residues. The CDR3: CASSLPQLAGGRTDTQYF.

The V call is TRBV28, the J call TRBJ1-2; TCRdb lists TRBD1, though no DNA is available to test this call. CDR3 length equals 12 residues. Germline CDR1 and CDR2: MDHEN and SYDVKM. CDR3 amino acids: CASSIQGGGYTF.

V is TRBV28 and J is TRBJ1-1; lacking DNA, the TRBD1 call made by TCRdb goes unchecked. The CDR3 runs to 13 residues. Germline CDR1 reads MDHEN; CDR2 reads SYDVKM. The CDR3 sequence is CASSLHRDTEAFF.

The V call is TRBV20-1, the J call TRBJ2-3; TCRdb selects TRBD2, and the lack of DNA leaves this call unchecked. Germline CDR1 is DFQATT and CDR2 is SNEGSKA (reference sequence). The CDR3 sequence is 15 residues long. The CDR3: CSARARLAGRDTQYF.

The chain joins TRBV5-1 to TRBJ2-3; the D gene TCRdb calls, TRBD2, cannot be checked with no DNA. The CDR3 has 14 amino acids. CDR1 and CDR2 (germline): SGHRS, YFSETQ. CDR3 in amino acids: CASSLGGKTDTQYF. Together with reference TRBV5-1 and TRBJ2-3, the CDR3 gives the full variable domain: KAGVTQTPRYLIKTRGQQVTLSCSPISGHRSVSWYQQTPGQGLQFLFEYFSETQRNKGNFPGRFSGRQFSNSRSEMNVSTLELGDSALYLCASSLGGKTDTQYFGPGTRLTVL.

V is TRBV28 and J is TRBJ2-7; TCRdb selects TRBD1, and the lack of DNA leaves this call unchecked. CDR1 is MDHEN, CDR2 SYDVKM, per germline. The CDR3 spans 15 residues. The CDR3: CASSLTGAVSYEQYF.

The chain uses TRBV29-1 and TRBJ2-3; TCRdb's D call of TRBD1 is untestable without DNA. Per the germline V gene, CDR1 is SQVTM and CDR2 is ANQGSEA. The CDR3 extends over 16 amino acids. This CDR3 reads CSAGGGLGTTGGTQYF.

The gene calls are TRBV20-1 and TRBJ2-1; no DNA is available, so the TRBD1 call from TCRdb remains unchecked. CDR3 size: 16 residues. Germline V lookup: CDR1 DFQATT, CDR2 SNEGSKA (reference sequence). CDR3 residues: CSARGAARGSYNEQFF.

The chain uses TRBV5-1 and TRBJ2-3; absent DNA, TCRdb's TRBD2 call cannot be checked. The CDR3 extends over 15 amino acids. Per the germline V gene, CDR1 is SGHRS and CDR2 is YFSETQ. This chain's CDR3 is CASSLLQRDADTQYF.

The rearrangement links TRBV4-3 to TRBJ2-4; checking the TCRdb D call of TRBD2 is not possible without DNA. The CDR3 covers 17 residues. Germline V gene sequence: CDR1 LGHNA, CDR2 YSLEER. CDR3 amino acids: CASSQGVAGGPGDIQYF.

The chain employs TRBV7-2 and TRBJ2-3; lacking DNA, the TRBD1 call made by TCRdb goes unchecked. CDR1 is SGHTA and CDR2 is FQGNSA in the germline V gene. There are 16 residues in the CDR3. The CDR3 sequence is CASSLYEQGPWNTQYF.

The genes are TRBV12-3 or TRBV12-4 and TRBJ2-3; TCRdb picks TRBD1, but there is no DNA to check that call. This CDR3 is built from 14 residues. CDR3 sequence reads: CASSPGSLTDTQYF.